This T cell receptor (beta chain) appears in the sequencing data of a study of T cell responses to AZD1222 COVID-19 vaccine. Worth noting for this clone: The antigen remains undetermined.

Assay used: immunoSEQ multiplex PCR; TCRdb lists only in-frame clones, some missing. The sample shows over 100,000 clones, over 75% of them seen only once. Regarding the study as a whole: Most donors were white British and more were female, and clonal diversity was possibly underestimated. Per reports, nearly half of all spike-specific TCRs target regions that are unmutated in variants.

This CDR3 contains 13 residues. The V end lost 5 bases, the J end lost 2 bases, and 9 bases lay between the germline ends. CDR1 and CDR2 from the germline V gene are PRHDT and FYEKMQ (reference sequence). This material consisted of peripheral blood, taken on day 0 of AZD1222 vaccination. This chain joins TRBV13 and TRBJ1-1; no reliable D call. This TCR derives from an adult in good health. The CDR3 region has the DNA TGTGCCAGCAGCCTAGAATACAACACTGAAGCTTTCTTT. Translating it yields CASSLEYNTEAFF.